A selection of T cell receptor beta chains follows, all from one sample in a study of cytomegalovirus exposure and HLA in healthy donors. Generated by immunoSEQ multiplex PCR, the TCRdb table keeps only in-frame clones and is missing some. The sample lists 220,000 or so clones, more than 65% occurring once. Specimen: PBMCs. The receptor set was obtained from a man in his forties or fifties in good health and CMV-seronegative. Each CDR3 is given without its conserved first and last residue. Each record gives: J gene, CDR3 length, V gene, CDR3 protein.

J: TRBJ2-3
length: 13
V: TRBV6-5
CDR3: ASSTWLRGADTQY

J: TRBJ2-7
length: 14
V: TRBV7-9
CDR3: ASSLAGQERTYEQY

J: TRBJ2-1
length: 15
V: TRBV9
CDR3: ASSVAGGRQAFDEQF

J: TRBJ1-1
length: 13
V: TRBV23-1
CDR3: ASSHWTAMNTEAF

J: TRBJ1-5
length: 11
V: TRBV30
CDR3: AWSGAVNQPQH

J: TRBJ1-1
length: 12
V: TRBV9
CDR3: ASSPGQGFSEAF

J: TRBJ2-7
length: 12
V: TRBV7-2
CDR3: ASSVTFISYEQY

J: TRBJ1-2
length: 13
V: TRBV27
CDR3: ASSLEGAPSYGYT

J: TRBJ2-7
length: 13
V: TRBV4-1
CDR3: ASSQLAGVSYEQY

J: TRBJ2-1
length: 13
V: TRBV5-4
CDR3: ASSFLTGAYNEQF

J: TRBJ2-3
length: 14
V: TRBV15
CDR3: ATSRDRRGRTDTQY

J: TRBJ2-7
length: 12
V: TRBV10-1
CDR3: VNSGPSGTYEQY

J: TRBJ2-3
length: 14
V: TRBV25-1
CDR3: ASSDPWTTGYDTQY

J: TRBJ1-1
length: 13
V: TRBV6-5
CDR3: ASSSTGTANTEAF

J: TRBJ2-7
length: 11
V: TRBV27
CDR3: ASSPQVAHEQY

J: TRBJ2-2
length: 9
V: TRBV29-1
CDR3: SVQGSGELF

J: TRBJ1-1
length: 11
V: TRBV29-1
CDR3: SVALTGNTEAF